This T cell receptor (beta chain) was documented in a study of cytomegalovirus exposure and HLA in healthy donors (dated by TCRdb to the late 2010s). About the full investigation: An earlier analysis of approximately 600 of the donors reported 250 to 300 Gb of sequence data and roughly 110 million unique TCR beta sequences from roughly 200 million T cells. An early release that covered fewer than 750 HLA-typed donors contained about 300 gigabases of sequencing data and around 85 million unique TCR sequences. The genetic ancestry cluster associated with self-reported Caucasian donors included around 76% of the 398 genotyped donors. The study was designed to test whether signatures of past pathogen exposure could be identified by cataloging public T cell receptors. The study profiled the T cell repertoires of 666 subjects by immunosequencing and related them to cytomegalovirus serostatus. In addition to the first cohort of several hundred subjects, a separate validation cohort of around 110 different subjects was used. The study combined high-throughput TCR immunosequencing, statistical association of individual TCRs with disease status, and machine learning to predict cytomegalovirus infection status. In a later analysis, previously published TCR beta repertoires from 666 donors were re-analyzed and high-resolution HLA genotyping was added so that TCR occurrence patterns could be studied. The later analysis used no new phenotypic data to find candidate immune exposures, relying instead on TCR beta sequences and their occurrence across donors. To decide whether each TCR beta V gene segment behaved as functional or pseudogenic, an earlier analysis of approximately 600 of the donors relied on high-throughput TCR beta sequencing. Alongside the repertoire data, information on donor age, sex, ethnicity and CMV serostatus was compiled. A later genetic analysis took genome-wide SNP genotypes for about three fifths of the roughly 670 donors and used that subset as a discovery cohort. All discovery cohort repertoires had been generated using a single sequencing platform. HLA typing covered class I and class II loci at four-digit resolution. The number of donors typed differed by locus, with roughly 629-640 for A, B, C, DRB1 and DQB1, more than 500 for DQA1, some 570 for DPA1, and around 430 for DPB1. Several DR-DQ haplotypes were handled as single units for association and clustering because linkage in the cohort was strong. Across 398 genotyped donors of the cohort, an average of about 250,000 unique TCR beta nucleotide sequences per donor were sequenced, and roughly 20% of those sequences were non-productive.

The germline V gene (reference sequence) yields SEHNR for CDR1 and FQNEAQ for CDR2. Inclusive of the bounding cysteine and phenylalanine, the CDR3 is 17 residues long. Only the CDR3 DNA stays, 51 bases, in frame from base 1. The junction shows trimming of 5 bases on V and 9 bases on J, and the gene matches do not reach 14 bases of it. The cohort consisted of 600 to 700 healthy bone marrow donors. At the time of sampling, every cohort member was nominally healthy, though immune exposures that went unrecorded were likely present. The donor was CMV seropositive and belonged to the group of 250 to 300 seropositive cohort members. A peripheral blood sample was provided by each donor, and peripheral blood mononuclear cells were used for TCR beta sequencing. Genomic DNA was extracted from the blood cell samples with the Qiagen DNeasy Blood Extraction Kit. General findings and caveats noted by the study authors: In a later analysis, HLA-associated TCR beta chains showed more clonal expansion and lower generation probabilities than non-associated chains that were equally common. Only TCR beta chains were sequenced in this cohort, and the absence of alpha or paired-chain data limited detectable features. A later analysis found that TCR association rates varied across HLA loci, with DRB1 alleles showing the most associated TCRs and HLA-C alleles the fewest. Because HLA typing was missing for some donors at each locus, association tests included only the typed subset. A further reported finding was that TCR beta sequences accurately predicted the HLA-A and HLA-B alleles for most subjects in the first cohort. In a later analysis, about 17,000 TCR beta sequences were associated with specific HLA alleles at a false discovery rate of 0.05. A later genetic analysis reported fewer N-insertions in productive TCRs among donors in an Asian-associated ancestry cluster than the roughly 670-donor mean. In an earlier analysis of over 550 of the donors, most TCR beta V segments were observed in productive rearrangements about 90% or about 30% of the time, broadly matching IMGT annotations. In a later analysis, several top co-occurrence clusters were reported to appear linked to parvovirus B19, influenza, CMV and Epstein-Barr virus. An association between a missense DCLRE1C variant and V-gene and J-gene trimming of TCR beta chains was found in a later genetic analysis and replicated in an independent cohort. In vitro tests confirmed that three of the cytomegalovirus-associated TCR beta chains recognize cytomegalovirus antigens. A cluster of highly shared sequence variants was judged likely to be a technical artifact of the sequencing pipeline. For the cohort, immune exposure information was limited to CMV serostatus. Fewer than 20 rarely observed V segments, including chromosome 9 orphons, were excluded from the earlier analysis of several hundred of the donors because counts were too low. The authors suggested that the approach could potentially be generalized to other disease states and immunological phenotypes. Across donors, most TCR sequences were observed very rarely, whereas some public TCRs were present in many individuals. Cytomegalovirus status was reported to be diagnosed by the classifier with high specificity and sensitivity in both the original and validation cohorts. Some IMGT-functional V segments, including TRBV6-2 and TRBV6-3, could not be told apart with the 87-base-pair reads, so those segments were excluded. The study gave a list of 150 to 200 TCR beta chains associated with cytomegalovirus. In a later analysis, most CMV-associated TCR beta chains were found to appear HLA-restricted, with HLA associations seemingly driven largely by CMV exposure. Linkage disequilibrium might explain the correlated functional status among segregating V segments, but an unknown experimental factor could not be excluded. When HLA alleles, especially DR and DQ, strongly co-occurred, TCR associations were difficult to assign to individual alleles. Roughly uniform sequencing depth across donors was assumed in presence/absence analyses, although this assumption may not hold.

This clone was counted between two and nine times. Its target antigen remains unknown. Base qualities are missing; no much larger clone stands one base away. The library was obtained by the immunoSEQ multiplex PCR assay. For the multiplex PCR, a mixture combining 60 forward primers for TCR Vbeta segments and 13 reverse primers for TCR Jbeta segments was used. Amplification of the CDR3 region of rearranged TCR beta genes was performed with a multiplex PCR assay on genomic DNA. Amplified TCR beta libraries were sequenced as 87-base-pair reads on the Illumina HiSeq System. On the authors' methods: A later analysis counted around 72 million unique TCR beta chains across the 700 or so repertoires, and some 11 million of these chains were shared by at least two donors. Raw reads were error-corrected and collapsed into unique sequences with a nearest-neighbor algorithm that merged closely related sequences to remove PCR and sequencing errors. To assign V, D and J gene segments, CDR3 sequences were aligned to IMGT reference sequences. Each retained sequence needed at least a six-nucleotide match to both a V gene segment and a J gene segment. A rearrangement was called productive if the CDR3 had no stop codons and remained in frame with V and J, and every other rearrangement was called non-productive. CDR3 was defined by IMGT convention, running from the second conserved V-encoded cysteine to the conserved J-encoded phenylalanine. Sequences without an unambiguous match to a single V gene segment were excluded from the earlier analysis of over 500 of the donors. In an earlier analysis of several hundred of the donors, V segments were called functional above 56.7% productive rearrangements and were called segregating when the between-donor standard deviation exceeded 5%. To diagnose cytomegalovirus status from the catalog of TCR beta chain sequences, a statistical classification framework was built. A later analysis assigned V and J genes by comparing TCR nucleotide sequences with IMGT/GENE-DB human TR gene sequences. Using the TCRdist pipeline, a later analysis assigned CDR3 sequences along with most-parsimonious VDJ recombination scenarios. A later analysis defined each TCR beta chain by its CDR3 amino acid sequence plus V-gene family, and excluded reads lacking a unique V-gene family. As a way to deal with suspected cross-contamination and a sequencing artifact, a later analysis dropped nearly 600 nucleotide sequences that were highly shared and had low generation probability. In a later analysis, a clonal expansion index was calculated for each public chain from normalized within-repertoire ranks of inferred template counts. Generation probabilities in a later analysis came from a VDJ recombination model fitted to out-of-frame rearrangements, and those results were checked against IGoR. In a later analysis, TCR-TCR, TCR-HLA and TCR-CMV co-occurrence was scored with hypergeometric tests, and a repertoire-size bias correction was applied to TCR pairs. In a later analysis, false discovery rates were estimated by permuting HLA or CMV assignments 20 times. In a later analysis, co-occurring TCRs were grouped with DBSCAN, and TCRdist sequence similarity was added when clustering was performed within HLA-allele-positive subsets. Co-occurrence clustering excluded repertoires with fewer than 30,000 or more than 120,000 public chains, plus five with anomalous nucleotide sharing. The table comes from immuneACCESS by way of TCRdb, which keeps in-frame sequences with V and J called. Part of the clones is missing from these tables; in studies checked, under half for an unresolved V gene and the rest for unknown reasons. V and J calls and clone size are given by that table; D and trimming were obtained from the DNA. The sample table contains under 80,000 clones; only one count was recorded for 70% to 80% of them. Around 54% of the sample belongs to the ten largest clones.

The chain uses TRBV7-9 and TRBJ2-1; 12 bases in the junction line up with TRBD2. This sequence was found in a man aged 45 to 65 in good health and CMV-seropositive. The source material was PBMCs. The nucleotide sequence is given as TGTGCCAGCAGCCCTAGAATTCTAGCGGGGGGGGCTGTTGAGCAGTTCTTC. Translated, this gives CASSPRILAGGAVEQFF.